One sample yielded the 9 T cell receptor beta chains listed below, sequenced in a study of T cells after yellow fever vaccination. TCRdb independently ran MiXCR on the 5' RACE reads; one entry per CDR3 protein. The sample contains hundreds of thousands of distinct CDR3 sequences, around 17% of which appear only once. Sequencing used PBMCs, obtained less than 6 days after the first yellow fever vaccination. These receptors were collected from a man aged 18 to 29 who received the YFV17D yellow fever vaccine.

The genes are TRBV4-1 and TRBJ1-5; no clear D. Germline values: CDR1 MGHRA, CDR2 YSYEKL. CDR3 length equals 15 residues. Between the trimmed V and J ends, which lost 0 bases and 6 bases, there was a span of 12 bases. For the CDR3, the DNA is TGCGCCAGCAGCCAAGATTTCCCTGAGCGTCAGCCCCAGCATTTT. It codes for CASSQDFPERQPQHF.

In its sample, this clonotype was seen a few times. The chain is built from TRBV12-3 or TRBV12-4 and TRBJ1-1; 10 bases map to TRBD1. The CDR3 has 16 amino acids. The junction had 6 bases not matched to a gene; V was cut back by 4 bases and J by 1 base. The CDR3 sequence: CASSSGTGVWNTEAFF. The CDR3, as DNA: TGTGCCAGCAGTTCCGGGACAGGGGTCTGGAACACTGAAGCTTTCTTT.

This clonotype has only a few counts. The chain joins TRBV7-6 to TRBJ2-2, with D possibly called TRBD1 or TRBD2 (5 bases each). Germline CDR1 and CDR2: SGHVS and FNYEAQ. The CDR3 is 15 residues long. V dropped 7 bases and J dropped 6 bases, with 18 bases sitting between them. CDR3 in DNA: TGTGCCAGCAAAAACCTAGGGGACCCCGCCGGGGAGCTGTTTTTT. Translation gives CASKNLGDPAGELFF. Based on the CDR3 plus reference TRBV7-6 and TRBJ2-2, the full variable domain is GAGVSQSPRYKVTKRGQDVALRCDPISGHVSLYWYRQALGQGPEFLTYFNYEAQQDKSGLPNDRFSAERPEGSISTLTIQRTEQRDSAMYRCASKNLGDPAGELFFGEGSRLTVL.

This clonotype was seen ten or more times. The chain couples TRBV20-1 to TRBJ2-5, with D possibly matching TRBD2 (5 bases). There are 17 residues in the CDR3. Deletions cut 1 base from V and 0 bases from J, with 18 bases between. Germline values: CDR1 DFQATT, CDR2 SNEGSKA (reference sequence). Here the CDR3 DNA reads TGCAGTGCTAGAGCTCACTACGGGAAACTGTACCAAGAGACCCAGTACTTC. Amino acids: CSARAHYGKLYQETQYF.

The J gene is TRBJ1-2, the V gene TRBV4-3, with 7 bases fitting TRBD1. The V gene end was trimmed by 6 bases and the J gene end by 4 bases; junction bases not matched to a gene: 11. The CDR3 covers 15 residues. The germline gives CDR1 LGHNA, CDR2 YSLEER. CDR3 nucleotides: TGCGCCAGCAGTCCCGAATCGGCAGGGGGCTATGGCTACACCTTC. Its translation: CASSPESAGGYGYTF.

This clonotype was found many times. The rearrangement joins TRBV12-3 or TRBV12-4 to TRBJ1-5, with 8 bases identical to TRBD1. Germline trimming cut 4 bases from V and 1 base from J; bases unmatched to any gene: 3. The CDR3 extends over 15 amino acids. The CDR3 region is CASSSGQGSNQPQHF. The CDR3 nucleotides read TGTGCCAGCAGTTCAGGACAGGGAAGCAATCAGCCCCAGCATTTT.

The chain employs TRBV6-1 and TRBJ1-2; TRBD1 might be the D (5 bases). CDR1 is MNHNS, CDR2 SASEGT, per germline. CDR3 length: 14 residues. The V end was cut by 4 bases, the J end by 2 bases, with 11 bases between. CDR3 sequence: CASSVKGSNYGYTF. CDR3 in DNA: TGTGCCAGCAGTGTGAAGGGGAGCAACTATGGCTACACCTTC.

This chain joins TRBV4-3 and TRBJ1-2, with D possibly matching TRBD1 (6 bases). The germline gives CDR1 LGHNA, CDR2 YSLEER. Deletions cut 3 bases from V and 4 bases from J, with 21 bases between. This CDR3 has 17 residues. CDR3 sequence (DNA): TGCGCCAGCAGCCACTTCCCTAACGCAGGGGACTTCTATGGCTACACCTTC. Its protein product is CASSHFPNAGDFYGYTF.

This chain links TRBV4-2 with TRBJ2-1; TRBD1 might be the D (6 bases). The germline CDR1 and CDR2 sequences are LGHNA and YNFKEQ. This CDR3 has 14 residues. Trimming took off 5 bases at V and 8 bases at J, with 16 bases between the two ends. This CDR3 reads CASSAQGSWDEQFF. The CDR3 DNA reads TGTGCCAGCAGCGCCCAGGGGTCTTGGGATGAGCAGTTCTTC.